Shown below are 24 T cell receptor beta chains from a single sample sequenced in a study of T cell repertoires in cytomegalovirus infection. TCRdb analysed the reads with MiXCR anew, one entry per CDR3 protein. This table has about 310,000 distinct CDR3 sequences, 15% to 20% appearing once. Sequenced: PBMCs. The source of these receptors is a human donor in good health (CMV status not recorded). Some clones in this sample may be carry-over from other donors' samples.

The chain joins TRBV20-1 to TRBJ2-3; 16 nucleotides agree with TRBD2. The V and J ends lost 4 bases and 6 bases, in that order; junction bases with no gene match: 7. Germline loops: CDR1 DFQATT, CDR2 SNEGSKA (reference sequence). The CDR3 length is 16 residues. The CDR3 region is CSATGTSGGATDTQYF. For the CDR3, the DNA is TGCAGTGCTACCGGGACTAGCGGGGGGGCCACTGATACGCAGTATTTT.

The CDR3: CSARLAGTYNEQFF. The CDR3 nucleotides are TGCAGTGCTAGGTTAGCGGGGACCTACAATGAGCAGTTCTTC. This rearrangement joins TRBV20-1 to TRBJ2-1, with 8 positions matching TRBD2. Trimming at V came to 3 bases and at J to 2 bases, leaving 3 bases not matched to a gene. Germline V gives CDR1 DFQATT, CDR2 SNEGSKA (reference sequence). CDR3 size: 14 residues.

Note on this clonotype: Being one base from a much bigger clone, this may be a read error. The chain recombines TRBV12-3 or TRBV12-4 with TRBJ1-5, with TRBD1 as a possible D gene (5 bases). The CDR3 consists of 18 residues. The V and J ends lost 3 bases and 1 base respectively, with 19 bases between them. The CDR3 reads CASSLPGLGVLSNQPQHF. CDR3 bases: TGTGCCAGCAGTTTGCCTGGCTTGGGGGTTCTCAGCAATCAGCCCCAGCATTTT.

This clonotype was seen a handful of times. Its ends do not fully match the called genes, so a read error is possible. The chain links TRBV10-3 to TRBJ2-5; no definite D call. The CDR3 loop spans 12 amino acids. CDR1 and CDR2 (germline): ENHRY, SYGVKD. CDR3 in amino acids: CAISDREETQYF. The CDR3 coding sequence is TGTGCCATCAGTGACAGAGAAGAAACCCAGTACTTC.

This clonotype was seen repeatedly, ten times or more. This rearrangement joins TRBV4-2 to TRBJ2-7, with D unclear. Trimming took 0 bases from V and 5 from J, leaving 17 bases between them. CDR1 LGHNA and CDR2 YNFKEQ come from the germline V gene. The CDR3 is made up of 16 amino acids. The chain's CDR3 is CASSQERASGGNEQYF. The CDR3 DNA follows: TGTGCCAGCAGCCAAGAACGGGCCTCGGGCGGCAACGAGCAGTACTTC.

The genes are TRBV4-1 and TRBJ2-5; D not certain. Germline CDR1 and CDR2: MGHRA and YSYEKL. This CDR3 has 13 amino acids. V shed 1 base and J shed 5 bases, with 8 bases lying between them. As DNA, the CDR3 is TGCGCCAGCAGCCAAGGCCCTCTTGAGACCCAGTACTTC. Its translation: CASSQGPLETQYF.

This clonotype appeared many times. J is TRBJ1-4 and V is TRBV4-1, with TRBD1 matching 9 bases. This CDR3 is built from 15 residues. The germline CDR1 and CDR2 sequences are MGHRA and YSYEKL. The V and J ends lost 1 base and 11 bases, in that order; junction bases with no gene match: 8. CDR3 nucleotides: TGCGCCAGCAGCCAAGCTAGGGACAGGGAGGGCAAACTGTTTTTT. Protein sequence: CASSQARDREGKLFF.

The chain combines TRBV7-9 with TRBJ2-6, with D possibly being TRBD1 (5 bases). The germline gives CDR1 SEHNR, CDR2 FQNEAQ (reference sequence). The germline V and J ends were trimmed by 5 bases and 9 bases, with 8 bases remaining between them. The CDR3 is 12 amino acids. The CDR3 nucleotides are TGTGCCAGCAGCCAGACAGTCAACGTCCTGACTTTC. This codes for CASSQTVNVLTF.

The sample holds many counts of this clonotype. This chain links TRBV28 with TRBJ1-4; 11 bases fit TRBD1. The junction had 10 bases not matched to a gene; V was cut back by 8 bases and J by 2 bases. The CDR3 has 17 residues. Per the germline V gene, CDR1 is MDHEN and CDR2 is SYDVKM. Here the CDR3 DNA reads TGTGCCAGCCGGACAGGACAGGGGGCCGGGACTAATGAAAAACTGTTTTTT. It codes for CASRTGQGAGTNEKLFF.

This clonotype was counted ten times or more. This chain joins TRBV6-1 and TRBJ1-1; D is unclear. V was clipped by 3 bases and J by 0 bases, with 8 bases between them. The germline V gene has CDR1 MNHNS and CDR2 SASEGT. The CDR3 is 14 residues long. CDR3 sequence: CASSELRLNTEAFF. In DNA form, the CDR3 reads TGTGCCAGCAGTGAGCTCAGACTGAACACTGAAGCTTTCTTT.

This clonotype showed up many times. The chain's CDR3 is CASSPSSGAETQYF. Written as DNA, the CDR3 is TGTGCCAGCAGCCCCTCCTCGGGGGCCGAGACCCAGTACTTC. This chain links TRBV7-2 with TRBJ2-5; D tentatively fits TRBD1 or TRBD2 (6 bases each). CDR3 length: 14 amino acids. In germline, CDR1 is SGHTA, CDR2 FQGNSA. V dropped 5 bases and J dropped 5 bases, with 15 bases sitting between them.

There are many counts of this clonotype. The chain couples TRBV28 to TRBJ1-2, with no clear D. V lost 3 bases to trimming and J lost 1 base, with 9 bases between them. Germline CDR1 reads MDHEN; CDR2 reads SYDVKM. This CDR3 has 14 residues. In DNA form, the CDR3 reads TGTGCCAGCAGTTTGCCGGGAAGTAACTATGGCTACACCTTC. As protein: CASSLPGSNYGYTF.

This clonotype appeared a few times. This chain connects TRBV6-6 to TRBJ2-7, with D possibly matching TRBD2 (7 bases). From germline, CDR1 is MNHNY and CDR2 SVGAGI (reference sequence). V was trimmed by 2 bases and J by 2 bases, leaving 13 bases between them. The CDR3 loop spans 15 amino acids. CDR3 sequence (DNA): TGTGCCAGCAGTTACGGGGGAGGGGGGACCTACGAGCAGTACTTC. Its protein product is CASSYGGGGTYEQYF.

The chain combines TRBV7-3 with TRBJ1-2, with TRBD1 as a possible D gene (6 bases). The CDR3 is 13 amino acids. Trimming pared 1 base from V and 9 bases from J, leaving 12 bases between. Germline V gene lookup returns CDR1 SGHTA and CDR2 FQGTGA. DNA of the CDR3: TGTGCCAGCAGCTTAAGGGGGGACACCAGCTACACCTTC. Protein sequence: CASSLRGDTSYTF.

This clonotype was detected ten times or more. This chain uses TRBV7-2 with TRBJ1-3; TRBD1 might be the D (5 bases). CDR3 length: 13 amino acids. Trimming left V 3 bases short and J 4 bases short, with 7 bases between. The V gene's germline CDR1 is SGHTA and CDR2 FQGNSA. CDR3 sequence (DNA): TGTGCCAGCAGCTTGGGGCAGGGAAACACCATATATTTT. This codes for CASSLGQGNTIYF.

Here the CDR3 reads CASSAGQGANSPLHF. CDR3 sequence (DNA): TGTGCCAGCAGCGCAGGACAGGGGGCAAATTCACCCCTCCACTTT. This rearrangement joins TRBV7-9 to TRBJ1-6; 11 bases align to TRBD1. CDR3 length: 15 residues. The junction had 4 bases not matched to a gene; V was cut back by 5 bases and J by 7 bases. Germline V gives CDR1 SEHNR, CDR2 FQNEAQ (reference sequence).

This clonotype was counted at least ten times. The chain's CDR3 is CASQLGGYEQYF. The CDR3 coding sequence is TGTGCCTCACAACTTGGTGGCTACGAGCAGTACTTC. V is TRBV7-8 and J is TRBJ2-7; D gene uncertain. The V gene lost 11 bases and the J gene lost 3 bases, with 14 bases spanning the gap. The CDR3 spans 12 residues. The germline V gene has CDR1 SGHVS and CDR2 FQNEAQ.

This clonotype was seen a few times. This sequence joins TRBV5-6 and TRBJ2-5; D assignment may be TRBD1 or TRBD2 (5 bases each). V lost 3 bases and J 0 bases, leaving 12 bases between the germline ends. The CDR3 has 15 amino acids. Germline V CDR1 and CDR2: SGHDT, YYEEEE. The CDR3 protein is CASSSRQRDQETQYF. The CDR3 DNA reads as TGTGCCAGCAGCTCACGACAGAGGGACCAAGAGACCCAGTACTTC.

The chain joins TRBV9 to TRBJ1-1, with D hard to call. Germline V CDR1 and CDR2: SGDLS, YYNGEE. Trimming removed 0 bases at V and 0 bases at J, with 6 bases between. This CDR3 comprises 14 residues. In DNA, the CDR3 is TGTGCCAGCAGCGTAGGACTCCTGAACACTGAAGCTTTCTTT. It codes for CASSVGLLNTEAFF.

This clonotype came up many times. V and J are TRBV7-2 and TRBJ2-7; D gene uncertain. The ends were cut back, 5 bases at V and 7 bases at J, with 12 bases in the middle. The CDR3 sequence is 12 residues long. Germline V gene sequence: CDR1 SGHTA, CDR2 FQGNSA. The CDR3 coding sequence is TGTGCCAGCAGCGCAGCCTTTTTAGAGCAGTACTTC. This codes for CASSAAFLEQYF. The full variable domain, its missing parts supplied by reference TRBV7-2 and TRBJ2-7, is GAGVSQSPSNKVTEKGKDVELRCDPISGHTALYWYRQSLGQGLEFLIYFQGNSAPDKSGLPSDRFSAERTGGSVSTLTIQRTQQEDSAVYLCASSAAFLEQYFGPGTRLTVT.

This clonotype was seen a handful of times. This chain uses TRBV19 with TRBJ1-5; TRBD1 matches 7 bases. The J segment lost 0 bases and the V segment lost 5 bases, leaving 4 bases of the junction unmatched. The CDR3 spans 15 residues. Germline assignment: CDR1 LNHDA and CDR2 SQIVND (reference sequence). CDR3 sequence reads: CASSGDRPSNQPQHF. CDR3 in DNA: TGTGCCAGTAGTGGGGACAGACCTAGCAATCAGCCCCAGCATTTT.

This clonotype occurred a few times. The CDR3 DNA is TGCGCCAGCAGCTCCGGGACAGGGTCCCACGAGCAGTACTTC. As protein: CASSSGTGSHEQYF. This chain links TRBV5-1 with TRBJ2-7; 9 nucleotides align to TRBD1. Germline CDR1 SGHRS, CDR2 YFSETQ. The CDR3 extends over 14 amino acids. V shed 3 bases, J shed 5 bases, and the junction held 6 bases outside the gene matches. Using reference TRBV5-1 and TRBJ2-7 for the parts outside the CDR3, the full variable domain is KAGVTQTPRYLIKTRGQQVTLSCSPISGHRSVSWYQQTPGQGLQFLFEYFSETQRNKGNFPGRFSGRQFSNSRSEMNVSTLELGDSALYLCASSSGTGSHEQYFGPGTRLTVT.

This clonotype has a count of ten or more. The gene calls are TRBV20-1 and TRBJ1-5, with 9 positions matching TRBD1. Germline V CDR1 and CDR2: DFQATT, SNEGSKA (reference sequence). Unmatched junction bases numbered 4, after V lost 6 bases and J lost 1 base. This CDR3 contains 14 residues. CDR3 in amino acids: CSAGGTGSNQPQHF. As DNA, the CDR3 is TGCAGTGCAGGGGGGACAGGGAGCAATCAGCCCCAGCATTTT.

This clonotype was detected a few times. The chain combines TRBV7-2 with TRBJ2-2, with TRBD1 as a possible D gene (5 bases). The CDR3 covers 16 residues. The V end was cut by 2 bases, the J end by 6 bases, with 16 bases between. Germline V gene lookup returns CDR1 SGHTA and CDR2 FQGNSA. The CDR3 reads CASSLSWQGGAGELFF. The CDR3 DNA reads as TGTGCCAGCAGCTTATCTTGGCAGGGTGGGGCCGGGGAGCTGTTTTTT.